A selection of T cell receptor beta chains follows, all from one sample in a study of control samples from healthy donors and cancer patients. TCRdb keeps only in-frame clones here, not all; method: immunoSEQ multiplex PCR. The sample carries about 28,000 clones, 91% recorded once. Specimen: PBMCs. These receptors all stem from a man between 45 and 60 years old with lung cancer. The CDR3 runs from the conserved cysteine through the conserved F or W. Fields, in order: D gene, V gene, clone size, J gene, CDR3 DNA, CDR3 protein. D genes are given only for firm matches. Some rows mark clone size as missing; the rest say once, few, many or name a class of expanded clone.

d_call: TRBD2; v_call: TRBV5-5; clone_size: once; j_call: TRBJ2-3; cdr3_nt: TGTGCCAGCAGCTTGCTTCTAGCGGGGGGGTTGGCAGATACGCAGTATTTT; cdr3_aa: CASSLLLAGGLADTQYF
d_call: .; v_call: TRBV5-1; clone_size: .; j_call: TRBJ2-1; cdr3_nt: TGCGCCAGCAGCTTGCGAACATACAATGAGCAGTTCTTC; cdr3_aa: CASSLRTYNEQFF
d_call: .; v_call: TRBV19; clone_size: .; j_call: TRBJ1-2; cdr3_nt: TGTGCCAGTAGTATTGGGGAGAACTATGGCTACACCTTC; cdr3_aa: CASSIGENYGYTF
d_call: .; v_call: TRBV29-1; clone_size: .; j_call: TRBJ2-7; cdr3_nt: TGCAGCGTTGGCAGGACCCCCGAGCAGTACTTC; cdr3_aa: CSVGRTPEQYF
d_call: .; v_call: TRBV5-1; clone_size: once; j_call: TRBJ2-3; cdr3_nt: TGCGCCAGCAGCACAAGTCCCGGGACAGATACGCAGTATTTT; cdr3_aa: CASSTSPGTDTQYF
d_call: TRBD2; v_call: TRBV28; clone_size: .; j_call: TRBJ2-4; cdr3_nt: TGTGCCAGCAGTTCGGCTAGCGGGCTCCCTGGCATTCAGTACTTC; cdr3_aa: CASSSASGLPGIQYF
d_call: TRBD1; v_call: TRBV11-2; clone_size: .; j_call: TRBJ1-4; cdr3_nt: TGTGCCAGCAGTCTGACAGGGGGTGCAACTAATGAAAAACTGTTTTTT; cdr3_aa: CASSLTGGATNEKLFF
d_call: TRBD1; v_call: TRBV5-6; clone_size: .; j_call: TRBJ2-2; cdr3_nt: TGTGCCAGCAGCACCGGACAGGGGGGCACCGGGGAGCTGTTTTTT; cdr3_aa: CASSTGQGGTGELFF
d_call: .; v_call: TRBV2; clone_size: .; j_call: TRBJ2-2; cdr3_nt: TGTGCCAGCATGCCCGACGGCGCGAACACCGGGGAGCTGTTTTTT; cdr3_aa: CASMPDGANTGELFF
d_call: .; v_call: TRBV6-2/TRBV6-3; clone_size: .; j_call: TRBJ1-5; cdr3_nt: TGTGCCAGCAGTTACTCGAGGGGGGGAATTCAGCCCCAGCATTTT; cdr3_aa: CASSYSRGGIQPQHF
d_call: .; v_call: TRBV5-1; clone_size: .; j_call: TRBJ2-2; cdr3_nt: TGCGCCAGCAGCTTTGACAGGACGAACACCGGGGAGCTGTTTTTT; cdr3_aa: CASSFDRTNTGELFF
d_call: .; v_call: TRBV28; clone_size: .; j_call: TRBJ2-7; cdr3_nt: TGTGCCAGCAGGAACCCCGGGACTTTCAGCTCCTACGAGCAGTACTTC; cdr3_aa: CASRNPGTFSSYEQYF
d_call: .; v_call: TRBV9; clone_size: .; j_call: TRBJ1-3; cdr3_nt: TGTGCCAGCAGCGTAGCGGGAAACACCATATATTTT; cdr3_aa: CASSVAGNTIYF
d_call: .; v_call: TRBV7-6; clone_size: .; j_call: TRBJ1-1; cdr3_nt: TGTGCCAGCAGCTTAGCTCCAACGAACACTGAAGCTTTCTTT; cdr3_aa: CASSLAPTNTEAFF
d_call: .; v_call: TRBV6-5; clone_size: few; j_call: TRBJ2-1; cdr3_nt: TGTGCCAGCAGTTACTCAGGGAGCTCCTACAATGAGCAGTTCTTC; cdr3_aa: CASSYSGSSYNEQFF
d_call: TRBD2; v_call: TRBV5-1; clone_size: .; j_call: TRBJ2-2; cdr3_nt: TGCGCCAGCAGCTTACCGGGACTAGCGAACACCGGGGAGCTGTTTTTT; cdr3_aa: CASSLPGLANTGELFF
d_call: TRBD1; v_call: TRBV5-5; clone_size: .; j_call: TRBJ2-1; cdr3_nt: TGTGCCAGCAGCTTGGAGGGACAGGCCATCTACGAGCAGTTCTTC; cdr3_aa: CASSLEGQAIYEQFF
d_call: .; v_call: TRBV7-3; clone_size: .; j_call: TRBJ2-1; cdr3_nt: TGTGCCAGCAGCTCTGACCCTAATGAGCAGTTCTTC; cdr3_aa: CASSSDPNEQFF
d_call: .; v_call: TRBV19; clone_size: .; j_call: TRBJ2-2; cdr3_nt: TGTGCCAGTAGTATATACGCAGAATCGAACACCGGGGAGCTGTTTTTT; cdr3_aa: CASSIYAESNTGELFF
d_call: TRBD1; v_call: TRBV5-8; clone_size: .; j_call: TRBJ1-6; cdr3_nt: TGTGCCAGCAGCTTGGCCGTCTGGGCAGGGGGTCCCCTCCACTTT; cdr3_aa: CASSLAVWAGGPLHF
d_call: .; v_call: TRBV29-1; clone_size: .; j_call: TRBJ2-4; cdr3_nt: TGCAGCGTTGAAGAACCGACAGCAGGGGAAAACATTCAGTACTTC; cdr3_aa: CSVEEPTAGENIQYF
d_call: .; v_call: TRBV14; clone_size: once; j_call: TRBJ1-1; cdr3_nt: TGTGCCAGCAGCCCGGGACAAAATGGTAACACTGAAGCTTTCTTT; cdr3_aa: CASSPGQNGNTEAFF
d_call: TRBD1; v_call: TRBV5-6; clone_size: .; j_call: TRBJ2-7; cdr3_nt: TGTGCCAGCAGCTCCACAGGGGATCCCTACGAGCAGTACTTC; cdr3_aa: CASSSTGDPYEQYF
d_call: .; v_call: TRBV12-5; clone_size: .; j_call: TRBJ1-1; cdr3_nt: TGTGCTAGTGGTTTGGTATTGAATTTGAACACTGAAGCTTTCTTT; cdr3_aa: CASGLVLNLNTEAFF
d_call: .; v_call: TRBV29-1; clone_size: .; j_call: TRBJ2-1; cdr3_nt: TGCAGCGTTGAAGATCGTGTGGGGTACAATGAGCAGTTCTTC; cdr3_aa: CSVEDRVGYNEQFF
d_call: .; v_call: TRBV3-1/TRBV3-2; clone_size: .; j_call: TRBJ2-7; cdr3_nt: TGTGCCAGCAGCCAGGTACAGGGAATGGGCGAGCAGTACTTC; cdr3_aa: CASSQVQGMGEQYF
d_call: TRBD1; v_call: TRBV6-4; clone_size: few; j_call: TRBJ1-1; cdr3_nt: TGTGCCAGCAGGAGGACAGGGAGGGATGGCACTGAAGCTTTCTTT; cdr3_aa: CASRRTGRDGTEAFF
d_call: .; v_call: TRBV5-1; clone_size: once; j_call: TRBJ1-2; cdr3_nt: TGCGCCAGCAGCTTGTCTGGCTATGGCTACACCTTC; cdr3_aa: CASSLSGYGYTF
d_call: .; v_call: TRBV7-8; clone_size: .; j_call: TRBJ1-1; cdr3_nt: TGTGCCAGCAGTGCACAGGATAAAGCTTTCTTT; cdr3_aa: CASSAQDKAFF
d_call: TRBD1; v_call: TRBV6-6; clone_size: .; j_call: TRBJ1-3; cdr3_nt: TGTGCCAGCAGTACAAACAGGGGCAGTGATGGAAACACCATATATTTT; cdr3_aa: CASSTNRGSDGNTIYF
d_call: .; v_call: TRBV9; clone_size: .; j_call: TRBJ1-6; cdr3_nt: TGTGCCAGCAGCGTATCTTCGGGTTCACCCCTCCACTTT; cdr3_aa: CASSVSSGSPLHF
d_call: .; v_call: TRBV12-3/TRBV12-4; clone_size: .; j_call: TRBJ2-5; cdr3_nt: TGTGCCAGCAGCAGAAACCGCTGGGAGACCCAGTACTTC; cdr3_aa: CASSRNRWETQYF
d_call: .; v_call: TRBV6-5; clone_size: .; j_call: TRBJ2-3; cdr3_nt: TGTGCCAGCAGGGAGAGGGGGAACACAGATACGCAGTATTTT; cdr3_aa: CASRERGNTDTQYF
d_call: .; v_call: TRBV30; clone_size: few; j_call: TRBJ1-2; cdr3_nt: TGTGCCTGGACCAGGGGATCCAACTATGGCTACACCTTC; cdr3_aa: CAWTRGSNYGYTF